This TCR beta chain was captured by sequencing in a study of CD8+ T cells in alopecia areata. This CDR3 comprises 15 residues. Trimming shortened V by 4 bases and J by 0 bases, and 10 bases separated the two germline ends. Germline assignment: CDR1 SNHLY and CDR2 FYNNEI. TCR sequencing used cDNA made by reverse transcription of extracted RNA. Repertoires were generated with immunoSEQ multiplex PCR, while TCRdb's copy carries only in-frame clones and drops some. The sample has around 80,000 clones; just over 50% are singletons. The clonotype comes from a human donor with alopecia areata. The rearrangement links TRBV2 to TRBJ2-1, with unresolved D. Sequencing input: NKG2D-high CD8+ T cells sorted from blood. DNA of the CDR3: TGTGCCAGCAGTGTTCGACCGAGCTCCTACAATGAGCAGTTCTTC. Translation gives CASSVRPSSYNEQFF.